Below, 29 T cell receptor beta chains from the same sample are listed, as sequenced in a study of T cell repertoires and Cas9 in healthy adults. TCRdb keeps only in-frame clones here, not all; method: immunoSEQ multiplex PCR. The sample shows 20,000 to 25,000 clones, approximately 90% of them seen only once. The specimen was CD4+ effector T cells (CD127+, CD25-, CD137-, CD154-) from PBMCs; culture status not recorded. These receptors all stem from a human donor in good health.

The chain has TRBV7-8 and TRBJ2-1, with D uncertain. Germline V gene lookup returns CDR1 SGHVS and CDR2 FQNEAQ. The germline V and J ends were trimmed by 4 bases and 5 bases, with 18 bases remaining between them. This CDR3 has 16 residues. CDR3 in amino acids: CASSWVGRKRDNEQFF. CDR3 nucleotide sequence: TGTGCCAGCAGCTGGGTTGGTAGAAAACGGGACAATGAGCAGTTCTTC.

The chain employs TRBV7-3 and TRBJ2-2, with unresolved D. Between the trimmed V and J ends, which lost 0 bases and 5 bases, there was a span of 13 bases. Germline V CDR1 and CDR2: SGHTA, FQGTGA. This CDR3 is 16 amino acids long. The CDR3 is CASSLTGGRTTGELFF. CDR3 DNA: TGTGCCAGCAGCTTAACTGGTGGACGGACGACCGGGGAGCTGTTTTTT.

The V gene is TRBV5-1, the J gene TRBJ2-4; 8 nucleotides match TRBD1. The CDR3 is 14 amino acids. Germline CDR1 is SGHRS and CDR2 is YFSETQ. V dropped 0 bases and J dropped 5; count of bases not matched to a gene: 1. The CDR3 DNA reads TGCGCCAGCAGCTTGGTGACAGGGGAAAACATTCAGTACTTC. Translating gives CASSLVTGENIQYF.

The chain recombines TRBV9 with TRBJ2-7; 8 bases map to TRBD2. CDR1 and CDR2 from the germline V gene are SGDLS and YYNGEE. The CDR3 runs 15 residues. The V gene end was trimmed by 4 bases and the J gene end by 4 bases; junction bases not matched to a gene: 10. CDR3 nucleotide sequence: TGTGCCAGCAGCCGGGAGGGGACCCCCGGGTACGAGCAGTACTTC. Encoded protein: CASSREGTPGYEQYF.

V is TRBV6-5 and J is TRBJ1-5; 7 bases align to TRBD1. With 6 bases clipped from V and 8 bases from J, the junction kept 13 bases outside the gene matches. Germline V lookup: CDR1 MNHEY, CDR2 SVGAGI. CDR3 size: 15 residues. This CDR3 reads CASSAIYRGGKPQHF. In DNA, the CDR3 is TGTGCCAGCAGCGCAATCTACAGGGGAGGGAAGCCCCAGCATTTT.

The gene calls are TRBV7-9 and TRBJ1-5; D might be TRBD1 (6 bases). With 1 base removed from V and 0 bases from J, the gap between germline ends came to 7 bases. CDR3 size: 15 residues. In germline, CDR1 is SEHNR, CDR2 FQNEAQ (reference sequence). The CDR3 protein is CASSLDRVSNQPQHF. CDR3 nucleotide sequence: TGTGCCAGCAGCTTAGACAGGGTTAGCAATCAGCCCCAGCATTTT.

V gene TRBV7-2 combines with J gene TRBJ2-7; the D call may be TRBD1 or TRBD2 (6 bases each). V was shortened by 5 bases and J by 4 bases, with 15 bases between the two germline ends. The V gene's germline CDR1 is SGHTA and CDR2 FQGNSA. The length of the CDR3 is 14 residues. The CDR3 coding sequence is TGTGCCAGCAGCGCCCTGGGGGGCCCATACGAGCAGTACGTC. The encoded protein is CASSALGGPYEQYV.

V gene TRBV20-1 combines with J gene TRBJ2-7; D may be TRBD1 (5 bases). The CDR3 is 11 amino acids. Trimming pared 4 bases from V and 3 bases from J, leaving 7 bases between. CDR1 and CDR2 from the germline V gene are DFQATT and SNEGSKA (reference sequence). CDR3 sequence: CSAKDSYEQYV. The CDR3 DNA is TGCAGTGCTAAAGACAGCTACGAGCAGTACGTC.

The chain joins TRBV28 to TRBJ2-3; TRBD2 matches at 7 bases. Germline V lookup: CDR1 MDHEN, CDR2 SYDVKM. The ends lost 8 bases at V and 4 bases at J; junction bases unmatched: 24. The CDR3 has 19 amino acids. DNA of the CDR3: TGTGCCAGCGGGAGCGGGATTAAAAGGAAGCCTTCCGCGGCAGATACGCAGTATTTT. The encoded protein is CASGSGIKRKPSAADTQYF. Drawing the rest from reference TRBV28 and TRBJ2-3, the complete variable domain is DVKVTQSSRYLVKRTGEKVFLECVQDMDHENMFWYRQDPGLGLRLIYFSYDVKMKEKGDIPEGYSVSREKKERFSLILESASTNQTSMYLCASGSGIKRKPSAADTQYFGPGTRLTVL.

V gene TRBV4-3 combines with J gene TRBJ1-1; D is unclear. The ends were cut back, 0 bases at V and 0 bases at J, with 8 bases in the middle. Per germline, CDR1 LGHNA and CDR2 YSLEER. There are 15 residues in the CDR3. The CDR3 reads CASSQELAVNTEAFF. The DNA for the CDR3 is TGCGCCAGCAGCCAAGAATTGGCAGTGAACACTGAAGCTTTCTTT.

The CDR3 DNA reads TGCGCCAGCAGCCAAGATTGGCGGGACAGCTTAGCTAACTATGGCTACACCTTC. Residues: CASSQDWRDSLANYGYTF. The J gene is TRBJ1-2, the V gene TRBV4-1; 7 positions agree with TRBD1. This CDR3 comprises 18 residues. Trimming cost V 0 bases and J 0 bases; bases outside gene matches: 10. CDR1 MGHRA and CDR2 YSYEKL come from the germline V gene.

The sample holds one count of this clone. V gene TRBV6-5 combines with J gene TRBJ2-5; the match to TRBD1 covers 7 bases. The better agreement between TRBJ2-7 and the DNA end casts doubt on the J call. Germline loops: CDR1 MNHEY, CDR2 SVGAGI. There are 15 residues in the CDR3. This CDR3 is CASIGATGMGYEQYF. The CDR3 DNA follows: TGTGCCAGCATCGGAGCGACAGGGATGGGCTACGAGCAGTACTTC.

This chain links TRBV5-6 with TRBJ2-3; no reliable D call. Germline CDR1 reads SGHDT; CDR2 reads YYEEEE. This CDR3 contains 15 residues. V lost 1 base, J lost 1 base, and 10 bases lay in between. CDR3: CASSLPAVRTDTQYF. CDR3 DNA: TGTGCCAGCAGCTTGCCCGCCGTTCGCACAGATACGCAGTATTTT. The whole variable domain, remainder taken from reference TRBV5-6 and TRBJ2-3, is DAGVTQSPTHLIKTRGQQVTLRCSPKSGHDTVSWYQQALGQGPQFIFQYYEEEERQRGNFPDRFSGHQFPNYSSELNVNALLLGDSALYLCASSLPAVRTDTQYFGPGTRLTVL.

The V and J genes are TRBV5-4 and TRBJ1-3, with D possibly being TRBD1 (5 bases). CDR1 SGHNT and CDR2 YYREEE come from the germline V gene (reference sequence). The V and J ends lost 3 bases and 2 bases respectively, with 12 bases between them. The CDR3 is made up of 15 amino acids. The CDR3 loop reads CASSWDPGPGNTIYF. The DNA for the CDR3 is TGTGCCAGCAGCTGGGATCCAGGGCCTGGAAACACCATATATTTT.

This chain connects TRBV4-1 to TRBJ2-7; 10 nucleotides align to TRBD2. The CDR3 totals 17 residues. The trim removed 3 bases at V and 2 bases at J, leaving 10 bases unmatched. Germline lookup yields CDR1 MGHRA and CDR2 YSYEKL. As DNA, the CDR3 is TGCGCCAGCAGCCACGGTAACAGCGGGAGGGCCGCCTACGAGCAGTACGTC. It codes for CASSHGNSGRAAYEQYV.

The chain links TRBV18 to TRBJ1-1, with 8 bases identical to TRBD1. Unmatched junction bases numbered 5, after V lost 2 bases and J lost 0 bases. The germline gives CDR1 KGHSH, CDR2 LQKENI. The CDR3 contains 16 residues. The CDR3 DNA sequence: TGTGCCAGCTCACCAACCCGACAGGGGTTGAACACTGAAGCTTTCTTT. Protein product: CASSPTRQGLNTEAFF.

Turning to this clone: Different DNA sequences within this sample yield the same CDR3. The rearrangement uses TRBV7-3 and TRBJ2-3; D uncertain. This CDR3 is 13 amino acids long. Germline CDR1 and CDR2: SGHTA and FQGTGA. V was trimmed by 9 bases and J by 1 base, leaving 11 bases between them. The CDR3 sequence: CASKSGGTDTQYF. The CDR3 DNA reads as TGTGCCAGTAAGTCCGGCGGCACAGATACGCAGTATTTT.

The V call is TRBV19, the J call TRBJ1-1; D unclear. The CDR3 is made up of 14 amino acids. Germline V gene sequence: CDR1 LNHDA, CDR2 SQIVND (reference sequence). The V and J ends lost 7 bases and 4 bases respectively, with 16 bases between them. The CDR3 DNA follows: TGTGCCAGTACCCACAGACGGGAATTCACTGAAGCTTTCTTT. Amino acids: CASTHRREFTEAFF.

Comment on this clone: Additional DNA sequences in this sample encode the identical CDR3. In nucleotides, the CDR3 is TGCGCCAGCAGACTAGGCCCAGGGGGCGGTGGGGCCAACGTCCTGACTTTC. The encoded protein is CASRLGPGGGGANVLTF. The chain recombines TRBV5-1 with TRBJ2-6, with TRBD1 matching over 8 bases. CDR1 is SGHRS, CDR2 YFSETQ, per germline. This CDR3 has 17 residues. After removal of 5 bases from V and 3 bases from J, the junction contained 10 bases not matched to a gene.

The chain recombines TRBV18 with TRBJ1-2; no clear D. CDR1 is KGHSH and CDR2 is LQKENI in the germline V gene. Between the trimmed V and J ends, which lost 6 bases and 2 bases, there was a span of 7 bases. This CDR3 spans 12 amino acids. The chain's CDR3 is CASSQENYGYTF. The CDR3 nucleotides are TGTGCCAGCTCCCAGGAGAACTATGGCTACACCTTC.

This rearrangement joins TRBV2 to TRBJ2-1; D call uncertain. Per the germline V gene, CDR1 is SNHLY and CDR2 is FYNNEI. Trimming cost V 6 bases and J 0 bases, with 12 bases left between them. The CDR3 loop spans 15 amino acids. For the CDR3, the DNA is TGTGCCAGCAGGCACGCGTTGGGCTCCTACAATGAGCAGTTCTTC. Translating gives CASRHALGSYNEQFF.

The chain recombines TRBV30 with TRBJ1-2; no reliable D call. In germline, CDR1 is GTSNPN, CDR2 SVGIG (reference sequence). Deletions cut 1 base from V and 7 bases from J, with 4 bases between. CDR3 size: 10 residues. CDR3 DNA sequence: TGTGCCTGGAGTGGGCCTGGCTACACCTTC. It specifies CAWSGPGYTF.

CDR3 residues: CASSAGGPNTGELFF. As DNA, the CDR3 is TGTGCCAGCAGCGCAGGGGGGCCGAACACCGGGGAGCTGTTTTTT. This chain joins TRBV11-3 and TRBJ2-2, with D possibly matching TRBD1 (7 bases). With 5 bases removed from V and 0 bases from J, the gap between germline ends came to 10 bases. CDR3 length: 15 residues. CDR1 is SGHNT, CDR2 YENEEA, per germline.

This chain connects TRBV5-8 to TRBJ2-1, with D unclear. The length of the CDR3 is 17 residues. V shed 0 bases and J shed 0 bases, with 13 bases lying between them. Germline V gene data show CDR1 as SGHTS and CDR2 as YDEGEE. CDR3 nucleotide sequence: TGTGCCAGCAGCTTGGCCAAGCTTTCTAACTCCTACAATGAGCAGTTCTTC. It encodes CASSLAKLSNSYNEQFF. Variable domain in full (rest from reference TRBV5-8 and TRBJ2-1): EAGVTQSPTHLIKTRGQQATLRCSPISGHTSVYWYQQALGLGLQFLLWYDEGEERNRGNFPPRFSGRQFPNYSSELNVNALELEDSALYLCASSLAKLSNSYNEQFFGPGTRLTVL.

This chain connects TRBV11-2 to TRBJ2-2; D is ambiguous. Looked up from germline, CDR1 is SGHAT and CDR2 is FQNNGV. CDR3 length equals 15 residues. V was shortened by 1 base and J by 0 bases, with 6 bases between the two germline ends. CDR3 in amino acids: CASSLGSPNTGELFF. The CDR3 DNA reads TGTGCCAGCAGCTTAGGGAGCCCGAACACCGGGGAGCTGTTTTTT.

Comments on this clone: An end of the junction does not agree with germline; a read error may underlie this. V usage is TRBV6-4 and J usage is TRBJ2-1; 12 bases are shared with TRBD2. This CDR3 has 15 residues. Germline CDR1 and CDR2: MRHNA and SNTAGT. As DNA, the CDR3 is TGTGCCACCAGTAGACTAGCGGGAGTTGGAAATGAGCAGTTCTTC. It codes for CATSRLAGVGNEQFF.

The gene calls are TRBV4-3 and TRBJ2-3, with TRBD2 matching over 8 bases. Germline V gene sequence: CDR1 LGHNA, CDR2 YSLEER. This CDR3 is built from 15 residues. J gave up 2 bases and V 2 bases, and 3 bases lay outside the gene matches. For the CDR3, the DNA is TGCGCCAGCAGCCAATCGACTAGCGACACAGATACGCAGTATTTT. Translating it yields CASSQSTSDTDTQYF.

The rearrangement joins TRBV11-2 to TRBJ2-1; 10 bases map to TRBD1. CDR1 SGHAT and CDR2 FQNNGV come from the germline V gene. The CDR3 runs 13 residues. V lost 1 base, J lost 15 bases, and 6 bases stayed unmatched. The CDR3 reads CASSLGQGAAPFF. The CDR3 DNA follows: TGTGCCAGCAGCTTAGGACAGGGGGCAGCCCCGTTCTTC.

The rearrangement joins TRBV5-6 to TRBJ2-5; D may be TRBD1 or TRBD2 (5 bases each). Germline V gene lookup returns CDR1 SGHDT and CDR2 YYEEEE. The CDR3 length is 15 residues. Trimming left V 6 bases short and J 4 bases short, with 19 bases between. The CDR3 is CASTAGAQRGETQYF. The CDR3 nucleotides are TGTGCCAGCACCGCCGGGGCCCAAAGGGGAGAGACCCAGTACTTC.